The 26 T cell receptor beta chains presented below share a single source sample, sequenced in a study of OX40 agonist ivuxolimab in advanced cancers. The data were produced by immunoSEQ multiplex PCR, yet TCRdb's version contains in-frame clones alone and is incomplete. The table shows tens of thousands of clones, with around 89% occurring only once. The sequences come from CD4+ or CD8+ T cells sorted from blood, collected in a trial of the OX40 agonist ivuxolimab. The origin of the receptors is an adult with an advanced solid tumor such as melanoma, head and neck, liver or kidney cancer.

The rearrangement joins TRBV7-9 to TRBJ1-1; 7 positions match TRBD1. The CDR3 is 13 residues long. Germline assignment: CDR1 SEHNR and CDR2 FQNEAQ (reference sequence). Trimming took 5 bases from V and 4 from J; bases not matched to a gene: 4. The CDR3 protein is CASSIGGITEAFF. CDR3 DNA sequence: TGTGCCAGCAGCATAGGGGGCATCACTGAAGCTTTCTTT.

The J gene is TRBJ2-7, the V gene TRBV2, with no clear D. Trimming removed 10 bases at V and 2 bases at J, with 12 bases between. From germline, CDR1 is SNHLY and CDR2 FYNNEI. This CDR3 comprises 12 residues. This chain's CDR3 is CATLNGAYEQYF. Written as DNA, the CDR3 is TGTGCCACACTGAATGGGGCCTACGAGCAGTACTTC.

The chain recombines TRBV10-3 with TRBJ1-2, with D unresolved. V lost 0 bases, J lost 7 bases, and 21 bases lay in between. The CDR3 has 17 residues. Per the germline V gene, CDR1 is ENHRY and CDR2 is SYGVKD. The CDR3 sequence is CAISESGAEQEIGGYTF. The CDR3 DNA sequence: TGTGCCATCAGTGAGTCTGGCGCGGAACAAGAAATCGGTGGCTACACCTTC.

The chain recombines TRBV7-9 with TRBJ2-4; 11 positions match TRBD2. V gave up 6 bases and J gave up 9 bases; unmatched junction bases: 16. The germline gives CDR1 SEHNR, CDR2 FQNEAQ (reference sequence). The CDR3 is made up of 17 amino acids. CDR3 in amino acids: CASRPPGLAEFSSIQYF. The CDR3, as DNA: TGTGCCAGCAGACCACCGGGACTAGCGGAGTTTTCGAGCATTCAGTACTTC.

The J gene is TRBJ1-2, the V gene TRBV4-3; D remains ambiguous. The CDR3 contains 15 residues. Per germline, CDR1 LGHNA and CDR2 YSLEER. With 3 bases removed from V and 5 bases from J, the gap between germline ends came to 16 bases. CDR3 nucleotide sequence: TGCGCCAGCAGCCACAGGAAGGACGGGATATATGGCTACACCTTC. Protein sequence: CASSHRKDGIYGYTF.

This chain uses TRBV7-9 with TRBJ1-2; 9 nucleotides agree with TRBD1. Germline trimming cut 5 bases from V and 2 bases from J; bases unmatched to any gene: 6. This CDR3 comprises 15 residues. The germline V gene encodes CDR1 SEHNR and CDR2 FQNEAQ (reference sequence). The CDR3 spells CASSPRDRGNYGYTF. The CDR3 DNA sequence: TGTGCCAGCAGCCCACGCGACAGGGGGAACTATGGCTACACCTTC.

V gene TRBV7-9 combines with J gene TRBJ1-4; D unresolved. This CDR3 comprises 13 residues. Trimming left V 6 bases short and J 4 bases short, with 9 bases between. Germline V gene lookup returns CDR1 SEHNR and CDR2 FQNEAQ (reference sequence). In nucleotides, the CDR3 is TGTGCCAGCAGTGAGACACGTAATGAAAAACTGTTTTTT. This codes for CASSETRNEKLFF. Looking up the rest from reference TRBV7-9 and TRBJ1-4 gives the full variable domain: DTGVSQNPRHKITKRGQNVTFRCDPISEHNRLYWYRQTLGQGPEFLTYFQNEAQLEKSRLLSDRFSAERPKGSFSTLEIQRTEQGDSAMYLCASSETRNEKLFFGSGTQLSVL.

This clone has only one observation. V usage is TRBV28 and J usage is TRBJ1-5; maybe TRBD1 (6 bases). The length of the CDR3 is 15 residues. The germline V gene has CDR1 MDHEN and CDR2 SYDVKM. Trimming removed 6 bases from V and 3 bases from J, with 15 bases in between. Here the CDR3 reads CASSPRQVFNQPQHF. The CDR3 bases are TGTGCCAGCAGCCCTAGACAGGTCTTCAATCAGCCCCAGCATTTT.

This chain links TRBV19 with TRBJ1-1; D gene unclear. V was clipped by 1 base and J by 0 bases, with 6 bases between them. Germline V lookup: CDR1 LNHDA, CDR2 SQIVND (reference sequence). The CDR3 is 14 amino acids. The CDR3 here is CASSIAKVNTEAFF. In nucleotides, the CDR3 is TGTGCCAGTAGTATAGCTAAAGTGAACACTGAAGCTTTCTTT.

J is TRBJ1-1 and V is TRBV19, with a possible D match to TRBD1 (5 bases). Germline-derived CDR1 and CDR2 are LNHDA and SQIVND (reference sequence). The CDR3 extends over 13 amino acids. Trimming removed 4 bases from V and 4 bases from J, with 10 bases in between. The CDR3 coding sequence is TGTGCCAGTAGTAAGGGGTCCGGCACTGAAGCTTTCTTT. Translating gives CASSKGSGTEAFF.

The CDR3 DNA reads as TGTGCCAGCAGTGGGACCCTACGAGCGTTGGAGGGAGATACGCAGTATTTT. Translated, it gives CASSGTLRALEGDTQYF. The chain links TRBV6-1 to TRBJ2-3; tentatively, D is TRBD2 (6 bases). Germline CDR1 is MNHNS and CDR2 is SASEGT. V was trimmed by 4 bases and J by 5 bases, leaving 22 bases between them. There are 17 residues in the CDR3.

The genes are TRBV20-1 and TRBJ2-1, with no clear D. The CDR3 is 10 residues long. The germline V gene encodes CDR1 DFQATT and CDR2 SNEGSKA (reference sequence). Trimming removed 5 bases at V and 3 bases at J, with 2 bases between. The CDR3 region is CSAHYNEQFF. The CDR3 DNA reads as TGCAGTGCTCACTACAATGAGCAGTTCTTC.

The V and J genes are TRBV27 and TRBJ2-7; possibly TRBD2 for D (6 bases). CDR3 length: 13 residues. Germline V gene sequence: CDR1 MNHEY, CDR2 SMNVEV (reference sequence). Trimming cost V 6 bases and J 8 bases, with 17 bases left between them. The CDR3, as DNA: TGTGCCAGCAGGACCGGGACTCTCGGCAAGCAGTACTTC. This translates into CASRTGTLGKQYF.

This chain links TRBV11-2 with TRBJ2-3; D is unresolved. The CDR3 extends over 16 amino acids. Per the germline V gene, CDR1 is SGHAT and CDR2 is FQNNGV. The V and J ends lost 4 bases and 2 bases respectively, with 16 bases between them. The CDR3: CASSYLGSSPTDTQYF. Here the CDR3 DNA reads TGTGCCAGCAGCTACCTAGGCTCCTCTCCCACAGATACGCAGTATTTT.

The rearrangement links TRBV2 to TRBJ2-7, with D unclear. The CDR3 loop spans 12 amino acids. The germline V gene has CDR1 SNHLY and CDR2 FYNNEI. Here the CDR3 reads CASTTPGYGQYV. CDR3 nucleotide sequence: TGTGCCAGCACTACCCCCGGCTACGGGCAGTACGTC.

The V and J genes are TRBV19 and TRBJ1-4, with TRBD1 matching over 8 bases. The CDR3 consists of 14 residues. V lost 4 bases and J lost 10; bases outside the gene matches: 8. In germline, CDR1 is LNHDA, CDR2 SQIVND (reference sequence). The CDR3 coding sequence is TGTGCCAGTAGTAACGACAGGGGAGGCGGAAAACTGTTTTTT. Translation: CASSNDRGGGKLFF.

The gene calls are TRBV7-9 and TRBJ2-4; TRBD1 matches at 9 bases. There are 17 residues in the CDR3. CDR1 and CDR2 (germline): SEHNR, FQNEAQ (reference sequence). Losses at the gene ends were 5 bases for V and 1 base for J; bases not matched to a gene: 9. CDR3 sequence (DNA): TGTGCCAGCAGCCCGAAACAGGGGGCGGAGGCCAAAAACATTCAGTACTTC. Residues: CASSPKQGAEAKNIQYF.

Remarks on this clone: One junction end disagrees with the germline gene, perhaps due to a read error. The chain employs TRBV4-1 and TRBJ1-5; D not resolved. The CDR3 spans 15 residues. Germline CDR1 reads MGHRA; CDR2 reads YSYEKL. The CDR3 nucleotides read TGCGCCAGCAGCCAAGGAAGGCAAGGCAACCAGCCCCAGCATTTT. This codes for CASSQGRQGNQPQHF.

The chain couples TRBV4-1 to TRBJ2-7; D uncertain. Germline V gene data show CDR1 as MGHRA and CDR2 as YSYEKL. CDR3 length: 12 amino acids. V gave up 3 bases and J gave up 7 bases, with 10 bases separating them. CDR3 loop: CASSQGSLEQYF. CDR3 DNA sequence: TGCGCCAGCAGCCAGGGCTCTTTGGAGCAGTACTTC.

The chain links TRBV14 to TRBJ1-5; D gene uncertain. Trimming left V 4 bases short and J 7 bases short, with 11 bases between. The CDR3 runs 13 residues. Germline CDR1 SGHDN, CDR2 FVKESK. This CDR3 reads CASSLLDGQPQHF. CDR3 sequence (DNA): TGTGCCAGCAGCCTTTTGGACGGCCAGCCCCAGCATTTT. The whole variable domain, filled in from reference TRBV14 and TRBJ1-5, reads EAGVTQFPSHSVIEKGQTVTLRCDPISGHDNLYWYRRVMGKEIKFLLHFVKESKQDESGMPNNRFLAERTGGTYSTLKVQPAELEDSGVYFCASSLLDGQPQHFGDGTRLSIL.

The chain links TRBV11-2 to TRBJ2-7; 8 bases are shared with TRBD1. Germline assignment: CDR1 SGHAT and CDR2 FQNNGV. Trimming removed 3 bases from V and 4 bases from J; junction bases left unmatched: 8. The CDR3 runs to 15 residues. CDR3 nucleotide sequence: TGTGCCAGCAGCTTGATTGGGACAGGTAGTTACGAGCAGTACGTC. Its translation is CASSLIGTGSYEQYV.

The rearrangement links TRBV2 to TRBJ2-1, with TRBD2 matching over 8 bases. The length of the CDR3 is 14 residues. In germline, CDR1 is SNHLY, CDR2 FYNNEI. V was clipped by 4 bases and J by 8 bases; unmatched bases: 7. This chain's CDR3 is CASSGGLVLDEQFF. Here the CDR3 DNA reads TGTGCCAGCAGTGGGGGACTAGTTCTCGATGAGCAGTTCTTC.

This rearrangement joins TRBV5-4 to TRBJ2-1; D is perhaps TRBD2 (6 bases). CDR1 and CDR2 (germline): SGHNT, YYREEE (reference sequence). The CDR3 contains 17 residues. V shed 0 bases and J shed 2 bases, with 15 bases lying between them. CDR3 coding DNA: TGTGCCAGCAGCTTGGCTCGCGCGGGACTTACCTACAATGAGCAGTTCTTC. Translation: CASSLARAGLTYNEQFF.

CDR3: CASSEGSEGETQYF. The CDR3 nucleotides are TGTGCCAGCAGTGAAGGATCGGAGGGGGAGACCCAGTACTTC. The chain employs TRBV6-1 and TRBJ2-5, with D maybe TRBD2 (6 bases). The CDR3 sequence is 14 residues long. Trimming took off 1 base at V and 5 bases at J, with 11 bases between the two ends. The germline CDR1 and CDR2 sequences are MNHNS and SASEGT.

The chain's CDR3 is CASSLYGVRGRGEAFF. CDR3 DNA sequence: TGTGCCAGCAGTTTGTATGGTGTCAGGGGGAGGGGTGAAGCTTTCTTT. The chain couples TRBV28 to TRBJ1-1; TRBD1 agrees at 7 bases. Germline V gene sequence: CDR1 MDHEN, CDR2 SYDVKM. The CDR3 runs to 16 residues. V was clipped by 3 bases and J by 7 bases; unmatched bases: 14.

This clone has just one count. This chain connects TRBV5-6 to TRBJ2-2; 7 bases line up with TRBD2. J gave up 4 bases and V 0 bases, and 6 bases lay outside the gene matches. The CDR3 is 16 amino acids. Germline CDR1 and CDR2: SGHDT and YYEEEE. The CDR3 coding sequence is TGTGCCAGCAGCTTGGAGCTGGGGAGGGGCACCGGGGAGCTGTTTTTT. Its protein product is CASSLELGRGTGELFF.